This T cell receptor (beta chain) was identified during a study of blood T cell repertoires in COVID-19. In the study overall: Researchers got acute and convalescent COVID-19 samples from the United States, Italy and Spain. PBMCs, B-cell-depleted T cells, or T cells provided the cDNA or gDNA that made up the material.

Original processing methods: How many nucleated cells were present was estimated from reference gene primer amplification. The table came from immunoSEQ multiplex PCR; TCRdb's copy has only in-frame clones and leaves some out. Clone size and the V and J calls come from that table; the DNA yielded D and trimming. The sample yields 400,000 to 550,000 clones, 70% to 90% seen once. Cohorts were based on clinical histories the participants reported. This CDR3 comprises 16 residues. V lost 2 bases to trimming and J lost 5 bases, with 18 bases between them. In germline, CDR1 is LGHDT, CDR2 YNNKEL (reference sequence).

This TCR derives from a woman aged 18-29 years with acute COVID-19. The chain joins TRBV3-1 (or the pseudogene TRBV3-2) to TRBJ2-5, with a tentative D call TRBD1 (6 bases). The specimen sequenced was PBMCs or T cells enriched from blood (not recorded which). DNA of the CDR3: TGTGCCAGCAGCCAAATGGCTCAGGGGATCCGGGAGACCCAGTACTTC. It specifies CASSQMAQGIRETQYF.